These 5 T cell receptor beta chains came from one sample sequenced in a study of monozygotic twins with inflammatory bowel disease. TCRdb re-called the 5' RACE reads and shows each CDR3 protein once, DNA omitted. The repertoire table contains some 330,000 distinct CDR3 sequences. Sequences were obtained from blood. The source of these receptors is a human donor with ulcerative colitis or Crohn's disease, or a healthy co-twin of an affected twin (not recorded which).

The chain uses TRBV15 and TRBJ2-3. The CDR3 extends over 17 amino acids. Germline V lookup: CDR1 LNHNV, CDR2 YYDKDF (reference sequence). The CDR3 is CATSRDLTAVGTDTQYF.

The chain combines TRBV28 with TRBJ1-5; TCRdb gives TRBD1 as the D gene, but with no DNA this cannot be confirmed. Per the germline V gene, CDR1 is MDHEN and CDR2 is SYDVKM. CDR3 length equals 16 residues. The CDR3 protein is CASIRTPPDSNQPQHF.

The chain has TRBV3-1 and TRBJ1-1; the TRBD1 assignment by TCRdb is unverifiable without DNA. The CDR3 length is 14 residues. Germline-derived CDR1 and CDR2 are LGHDT and YNNKEL (reference sequence). The CDR3 here is CASSLARGRGEAFF.

The rearrangement joins TRBV12-3 or TRBV12-4 to TRBJ2-3; TCRdb calls TRBD1, which cannot be checked without DNA. The CDR3 is 14 amino acids. CDR3 loop: CASSLGGHRDTQYF.

The chain recombines TRBV6-5 with TRBJ2-2; TCRdb selects TRBD1, and the lack of DNA leaves this call unchecked. The CDR3 loop spans 17 amino acids. Germline CDR1 reads MNHEY; CDR2 reads SVGAGI. The CDR3 sequence is CASSYFSTTGVTGELFF.